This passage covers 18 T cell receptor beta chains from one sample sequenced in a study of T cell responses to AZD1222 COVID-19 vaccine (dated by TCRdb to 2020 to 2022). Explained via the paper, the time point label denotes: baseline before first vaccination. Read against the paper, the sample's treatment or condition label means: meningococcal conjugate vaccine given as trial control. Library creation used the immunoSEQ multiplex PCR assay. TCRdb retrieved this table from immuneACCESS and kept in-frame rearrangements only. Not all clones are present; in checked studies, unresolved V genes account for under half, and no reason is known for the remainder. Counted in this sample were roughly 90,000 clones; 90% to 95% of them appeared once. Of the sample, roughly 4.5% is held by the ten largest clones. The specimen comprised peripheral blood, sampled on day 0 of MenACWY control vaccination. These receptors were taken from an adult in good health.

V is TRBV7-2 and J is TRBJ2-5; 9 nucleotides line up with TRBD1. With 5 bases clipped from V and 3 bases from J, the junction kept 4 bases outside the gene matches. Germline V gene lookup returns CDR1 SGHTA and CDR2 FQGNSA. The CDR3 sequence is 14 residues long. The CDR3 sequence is CASSPWTGEETQYF. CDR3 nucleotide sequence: TGTGCCAGCAGCCCATGGACAGGGGAAGAGACCCAGTACTTC.

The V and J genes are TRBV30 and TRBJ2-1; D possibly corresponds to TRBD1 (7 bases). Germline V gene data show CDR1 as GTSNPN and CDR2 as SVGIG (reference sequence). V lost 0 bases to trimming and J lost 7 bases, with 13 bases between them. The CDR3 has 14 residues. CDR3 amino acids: CAWSVRAGGNEQFF. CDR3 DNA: TGTGCCTGGAGTGTACGGGCAGGGGGGAATGAGCAGTTCTTC.

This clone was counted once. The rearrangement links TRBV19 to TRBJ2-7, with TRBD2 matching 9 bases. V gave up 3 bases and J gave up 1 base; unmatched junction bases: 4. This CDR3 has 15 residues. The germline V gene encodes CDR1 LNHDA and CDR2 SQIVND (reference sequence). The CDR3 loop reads CASSMTSGGSYEQYF. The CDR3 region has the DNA TGTGCCAGTAGTATGACTAGCGGAGGTTCCTACGAGCAGTACTTC.

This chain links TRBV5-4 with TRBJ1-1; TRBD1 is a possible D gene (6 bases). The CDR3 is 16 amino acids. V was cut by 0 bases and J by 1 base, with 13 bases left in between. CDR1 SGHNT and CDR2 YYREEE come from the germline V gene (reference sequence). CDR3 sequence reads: CASSLGGSRGNTEAFF. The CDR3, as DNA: TGTGCCAGCAGCTTGGGTGGAAGCAGGGGGAACACTGAAGCTTTCTTT.

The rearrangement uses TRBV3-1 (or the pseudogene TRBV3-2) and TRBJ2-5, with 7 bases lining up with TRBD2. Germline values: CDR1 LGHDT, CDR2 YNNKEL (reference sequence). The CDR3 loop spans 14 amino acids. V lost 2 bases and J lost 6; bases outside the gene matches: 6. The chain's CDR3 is CASSQPPGGKTQYF. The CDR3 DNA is TGTGCCAGCAGCCAACCCCCGGGAGGCAAGACCCAGTACTTC.

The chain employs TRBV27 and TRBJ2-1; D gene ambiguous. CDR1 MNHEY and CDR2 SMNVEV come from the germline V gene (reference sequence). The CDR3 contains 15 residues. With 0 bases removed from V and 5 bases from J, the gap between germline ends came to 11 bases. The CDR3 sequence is CASSLSVEIHNEQFF. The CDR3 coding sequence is TGTGCCAGCAGTTTATCGGTTGAAATCCACAATGAGCAGTTCTTC.

DNA of the CDR3: TGTGCCAGCAGCCGAATGGGGCAGGGCGGCACAGATACGCAGTATTTT. This codes for CASSRMGQGGTDTQYF. V gene TRBV5-5 combines with J gene TRBJ2-3; D may be TRBD1 (5 bases). V was trimmed by 4 bases and J by 1 base, leaving 16 bases between them. The CDR3 is made up of 16 amino acids. Per germline, CDR1 SGHKS and CDR2 YYEKEE (reference sequence).

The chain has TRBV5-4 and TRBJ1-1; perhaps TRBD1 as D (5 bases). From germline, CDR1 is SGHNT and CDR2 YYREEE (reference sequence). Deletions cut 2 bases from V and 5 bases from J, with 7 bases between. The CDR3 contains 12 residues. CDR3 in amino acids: CASSFGGTEAFF. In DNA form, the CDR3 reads TGTGCCAGCAGCTTCGGGGGAACTGAAGCTTTCTTT.

DNA of the CDR3: TGTGCCAGCAGTATCGGGACAGGGAACTATGGCTACACCTTC. It is translated as CASSIGTGNYGYTF. This rearrangement joins TRBV27 to TRBJ1-2; 9 bases align to TRBD1. The V segment lost 5 bases and the J segment 2 bases; nucleotides outside the gene matches: 3. The CDR3 runs 14 residues. Per germline, CDR1 MNHEY and CDR2 SMNVEV (reference sequence).

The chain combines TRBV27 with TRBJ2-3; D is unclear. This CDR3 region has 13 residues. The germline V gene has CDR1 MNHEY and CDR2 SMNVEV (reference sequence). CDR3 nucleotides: TGTGGGTGTCGACGTATTAGCACAGATACGCAGTATTTT. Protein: CGCRRISTDTQYF.

The CDR3 region has the DNA TGTGCCAGCACCGGGGGGGGGAACTATGGCTACACCTTC. Its protein is CASTGGGNYGYTF. The chain couples TRBV12-3 or TRBV12-4 to TRBJ1-2; D possibly corresponds to TRBD1 (5 bases). V lost 7 bases, J lost 2 bases, and 11 bases lay in between. The CDR3 is 13 amino acids.

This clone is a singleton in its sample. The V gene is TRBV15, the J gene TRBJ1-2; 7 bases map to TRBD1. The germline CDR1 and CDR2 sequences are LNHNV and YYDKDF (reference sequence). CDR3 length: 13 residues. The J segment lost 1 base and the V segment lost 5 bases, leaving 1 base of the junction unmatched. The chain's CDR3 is CATSRDSNYGYTF. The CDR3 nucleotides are TGTGCCACCAGCCGGGACAGTAACTATGGCTACACCTTC.

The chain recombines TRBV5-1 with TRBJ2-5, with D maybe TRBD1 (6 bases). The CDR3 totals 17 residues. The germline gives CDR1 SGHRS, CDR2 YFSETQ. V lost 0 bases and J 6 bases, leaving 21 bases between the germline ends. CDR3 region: CASSLGNRVPLAKTQYF. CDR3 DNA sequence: TGCGCCAGCAGCTTGGGGAACAGGGTGCCGCTTGCGAAGACCCAGTACTTC.

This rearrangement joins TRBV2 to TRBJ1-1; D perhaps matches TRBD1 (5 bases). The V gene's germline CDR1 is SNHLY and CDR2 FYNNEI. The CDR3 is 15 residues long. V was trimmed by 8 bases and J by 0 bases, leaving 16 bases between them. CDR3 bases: TGTGCCAGCTCCCAGGGTCGGGTGATGAACACTGAAGCTTTCTTT. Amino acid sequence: CASSQGRVMNTEAFF.

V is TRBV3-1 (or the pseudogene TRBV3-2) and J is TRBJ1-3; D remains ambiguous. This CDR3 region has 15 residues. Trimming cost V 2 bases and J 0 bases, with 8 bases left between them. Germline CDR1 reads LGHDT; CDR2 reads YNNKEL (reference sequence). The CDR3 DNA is TGTGCCAGCAGCCAAAGTCACGTCTCTGGAAACACCATATATTTT. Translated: CASSQSHVSGNTIYF.

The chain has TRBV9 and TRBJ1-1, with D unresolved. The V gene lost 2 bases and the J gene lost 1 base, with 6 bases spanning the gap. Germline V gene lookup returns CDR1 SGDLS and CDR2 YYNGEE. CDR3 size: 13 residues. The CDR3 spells CASSVDGNTEAFF. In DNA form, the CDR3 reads TGTGCCAGCAGCGTGGACGGGAACACTGAAGCTTTCTTT. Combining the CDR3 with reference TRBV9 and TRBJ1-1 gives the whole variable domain DSGVTQTPKHLITATGQRVTLRCSPRSGDLSVYWYQQSLDQGLQFLIQYYNGEERAKGNILERFSAQQFPDLHSELNLSSLELGDSALYFCASSVDGNTEAFFGQGTRLTVV.

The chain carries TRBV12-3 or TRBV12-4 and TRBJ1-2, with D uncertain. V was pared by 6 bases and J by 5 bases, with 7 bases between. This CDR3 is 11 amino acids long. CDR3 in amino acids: CASSQQYGYTF. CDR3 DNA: TGTGCCAGCAGCCAACAATATGGCTACACCTTC.

The CDR3 loop is CASSLGSGRGFLNEQFF. For the CDR3, the DNA is TGTGCCAGCAGCTTAGGATCCGGCCGAGGATTCTTGAATGAGCAGTTCTTC. The chain employs TRBV7-6 and TRBJ2-1, with D hard to call. The CDR3 contains 17 residues. CDR1 SGHVS and CDR2 FNYEAQ come from the germline V gene. Trimming took off 1 base at V and 7 bases at J, with 20 bases between the two ends.